The rows below give T cell receptor beta chains drawn from one sample of a study of Graves' ophthalmopathy and Graves' hyperthyroidism. TCRdb itself ran the multiplex PCR reads through MiXCR, one entry per CDR3 protein. The sample yields hundreds of thousands of distinct CDR3 sequences, 35% to 45% seen once. The sequenced sample consisted of peripheral blood. These receptors were collected from an adult man with Graves' ophthalmopathy. Both conserved end residues are trimmed from each CDR3. The size field is filled for only some rows; it gives once, few, many or a size class.

size	V	J	CDR3
-	TRBV3-1	TRBJ2-7	ASSQMGAVVVSEQY
-	TRBV7-2	TRBJ1-1	ASSLRGQGPNTEAF
many	TRBV12-3/TRBV12-4	TRBJ2-5	ASSSTSGAQETQY
few	TRBV6-6	TRBJ2-2	ASRAAEGGELF
-	TRBV2	TRBJ1-4	ASRDGTLATNEKLF
-	TRBV6-1	TRBJ1-1	ASSSWTGGKTEAF
once	TRBV12-5	TRBJ2-1	AQGLAANEQF
-	TRBV20-1	TRBJ1-2	SASFVGAGNYGYT
-	TRBV29-1	TRBJ1-5	STRRGAGEPQH
-	TRBV29-1	TRBJ2-6	SSTGEAGANVLT
-	TRBV5-4	TRBJ1-1	ASSLGGGGAF
-	TRBV7-9	TRBJ1-2	ASSLQGTRGGYT
-	TRBV20-1	TRBJ1-2	SARISGGAGYGYT
many	TRBV15	TRBJ1-1	ATSRDRQGSEAF
few	TRBV6-5	TRBJ2-2	ASSFPPYGELF
few	TRBV5-1	TRBJ2-5	ASSSGTKEETQY
many	TRBV10-3	TRBJ2-5	ASSYSGGQETQY
once	TRBV29-1	TRBJ2-6	SVVWPQNTEA
few	TRBV5-6	TRBJ2-7	ASSLYRYEQY
many	TRBV7-2	TRBJ2-5	ASTTGGYQETQY
many	TRBV29-1	TRBJ2-5	SVEVGAGGPGETQY
-	TRBV20-1	TRBJ1-2	SARDGRGGYGYT
-	TRBV10-3	TRBJ1-2	AISREGVGYT
many	TRBV12-3/TRBV12-4	TRBJ1-1	ASSLTPGRLNTEAF
many	TRBV9	TRBJ2-7	ASSVSGTGKYEQY
many	TRBV7-6	TRBJ1-2	ASSSGTTGYT
-	TRBV10-3	-	AISELGGSTDTQY
-	TRBV10-3	TRBJ2-1	AISDGLAPTGEQF
many	TRBV7-9	TRBJ2-7	ASSLGDRVHEQY
many	TRBV2	TRBJ2-7	ASELAGDPEY
few	TRBV11-2	TRBJ1-1	ASSSGGDLLNTEAF
-	TRBV25-1	TRBJ1-1	ACSARVDSYTEAF
-	TRBV20-1	TRBJ1-2	SASGLSGGLGYT
-	TRBV25-1	TRBJ1-2	ASSYNGQGASYGYT
many	TRBV7-8	TRBJ1-2	ASSLEAHSNYGYT
many	TRBV11-2	TRBJ2-5	ASSSEEGETQY
-	TRBV7-9	TRBJ1-2	ASSVRGGEGFGYT
once	TRBV29-1	TRBJ2-7	SGGGLTYEQY
-	TRBV29-1	TRBJ2-6	SPGTAGANVLT
-	TRBV29-1	TRBJ2-7	SVVGAGEQY
few	TRBV6-5	TRBJ2-2	ASSYTSPNTGELF
-	TRBV7-3	TRBJ1-4	ASSLAGTGGPTEAEKLF
many	TRBV20-1	TRBJ1-5	SASGQGAGNQPQH
-	TRBV4-2	TRBJ1-4	ASSPYLSSEKLF